These 21 T cell receptor beta chains came from one sample sequenced in a study of cytomegalovirus exposure and HLA in healthy donors. Both 60 Vbeta primers and 13 Jbeta primers went into the PCR. Profiling relied on immunoSEQ multiplex PCR, and the TCRdb table lists in-frame clones only, not all of them. The sample includes about 180,000 clones, around 77% of them seen just once. The source material was PBMCs. Receptor source: a man aged 55-75 years in good health and CMV-seronegative.

The gene calls are TRBV7-2 and TRBJ2-3; 8 positions match TRBD1. From germline, CDR1 is SGHTA and CDR2 FQGNSA. V was clipped by 4 bases and J by 1 base; unmatched bases: 4. The length of the CDR3 is 15 residues. DNA of the CDR3: TGTGCCAGCAGCTCCAGGGGGCGAGGCACAGATACGCAGTATTTT. Amino acid sequence: CASSSRGRGTDTQYF.

This sequence joins TRBV9 and TRBJ2-2; maybe TRBD1 (6 bases). CDR1 SGDLS and CDR2 YYNGEE come from the germline V gene. This CDR3 has 17 amino acids. V lost 0 bases and J 4 bases, leaving 16 bases between the germline ends. CDR3 coding DNA: TGTGCCAGCAGCGTAGGACTGGGACACTCTGTCACCGGGGAGCTGTTTTTT. Its translation is CASSVGLGHSVTGELFF.

This chain links TRBV2 with TRBJ2-6; TRBD2 matches 7 bases. V was clipped by 7 bases and J by 3 bases; unmatched bases: 3. The CDR3 runs 14 residues. Germline V gene sequence: CDR1 SNHLY, CDR2 FYNNEI. The chain's CDR3 is CASTWEGGANVLTF. The DNA for the CDR3 is TGTGCCAGCACCTGGGAGGGTGGGGCCAACGTCCTGACTTTC.

This clone was detected many times. The genes are TRBV11-3 and TRBJ2-1, with D perhaps TRBD2 (6 bases). The CDR3 sequence is 15 residues long. V shed 4 bases and J shed 5 bases, with 15 bases lying between them. The germline V gene encodes CDR1 SGHNT and CDR2 YENEEA. The CDR3 DNA reads TGTGCCAGCAGCTCCAGTGGGGGGATAAACAATGAGCAGTTCTTC. Translated: CASSSSGGINNEQFF.

The chain links TRBV7-4 to TRBJ2-2; D call uncertain. Trimming cost V 2 bases and J 2 bases, with 6 bases left between them. The germline gives CDR1 SGHVT, CDR2 SQSDAQ. This CDR3 region has 14 residues. CDR3 loop: CASSLRRNTGELFF. The CDR3 region has the DNA TGTGCCAGCAGCTTAAGGAGAAACACCGGGGAGCTGTTTTTT.

The chain employs TRBV6-5 and TRBJ1-5; 7 positions agree with TRBD1. Trimming at V came to 5 bases and at J to 3 bases, leaving 4 bases not matched to a gene. This CDR3 is 14 amino acids long. Germline V gene lookup returns CDR1 MNHEY and CDR2 SVGAGI. CDR3 in DNA: TGTGCCAGCAGTCACAGGGGAACCAATCAGCCCCAGCATTTT. This gives the protein CASSHRGTNQPQHF.

In its sample, this clone was seen a few times. Other DNA sequences of this sample code for an identical CDR3. V is TRBV7-9 and J is TRBJ1-1, with D possibly matching TRBD1 (5 bases). Trimming took 5 bases from V and 5 from J, leaving 9 bases between them. Germline-derived CDR1 and CDR2 are SEHNR and FQNEAQ (reference sequence). The CDR3 is 12 amino acids. Here the CDR3 reads CASSPGGTEAFF. DNA of the CDR3: TGTGCCAGCAGCCCTGGGGGGACTGAAGCTTTCTTT.

The chain links TRBV5-6 to TRBJ2-5, with 9 bases that match TRBD1. The last part of the DNA fits TRBJ2-7 better; the J call may be wrong. This CDR3 has 13 residues. The germline V gene encodes CDR1 SGHDT and CDR2 YYEEEE. The CDR3 protein is CASSRDRVSEQYF. CDR3 DNA: TGTGCCAGCAGCCGGGACAGGGTCTCCGAGCAGTACTTC.

This clone was recorded once. The chain employs TRBV5-1 and TRBJ2-7, with a weak D call TRBD2 (5 bases). Per germline, CDR1 SGHRS and CDR2 YFSETQ. Trimming shortened V by 6 bases and J by 5 bases, and 15 bases separated the two germline ends. The CDR3 totals 13 residues. CDR3 region: CASNPGDSNEQYF. In nucleotides, the CDR3 is TGCGCCAGCAACCCCGGGGATTCTAACGAGCAGTACTTC.

The chain uses TRBV5-4 and TRBJ2-2, with 8 bases lining up with TRBD2. CDR1 and CDR2 from the germline V gene are SGHNT and YYREEE (reference sequence). V lost 0 bases, J lost 8 bases, and 9 bases stayed unmatched. The CDR3 is 16 residues long. In DNA, the CDR3 is TGTGCCAGCAGCTTGGATCCGGGACTAGTGGCTGGGGAGCTGTTTTTT. Residues: CASSLDPGLVAGELFF. Full variable domain (rest looked up from reference TRBV5-4 and TRBJ2-2): ETGVTQSPTHLIKTRGQQVTLRCSSQSGHNTVSWYQQALGQGPQFIFQYYREEENGRGNFPPRFSGLQFPNYSSELNVNALELDDSALYLCASSLDPGLVAGELFFGEGSRLTVL.

The chain joins TRBV6-5 to TRBJ2-1; 10 bases are shared with TRBD1. Germline trimming cut 2 bases from V and 7 bases from J; bases unmatched to any gene: 8. CDR1 is MNHEY, CDR2 SVGAGI, per germline. The CDR3 runs to 16 residues. In DNA form, the CDR3 reads TGTGCCAGCAGTTACGACAGGGGGCCGGGGCTGAATGAGCAGTTCTTC. This codes for CASSYDRGPGLNEQFF.

A remark on this clone: Different DNA sequences within this sample yield the same CDR3. V is TRBV9 and J is TRBJ2-3, with TRBD2 matching over 10 bases. The CDR3 sequence is 16 residues long. V shed 0 bases, J shed 3 bases, and the junction held 4 bases outside the gene matches. From germline, CDR1 is SGDLS and CDR2 YYNGEE. The CDR3 DNA is TGTGCCAGCAGCGTAGGACTAGCGGGCGGGACAGATACGCAGTATTTT. Its protein product is CASSVGLAGGTDTQYF.

The rearrangement uses TRBV27 and TRBJ2-5; 8 bases fit TRBD2. Per germline, CDR1 MNHEY and CDR2 SMNVEV (reference sequence). V was clipped by 5 bases and J by 4 bases; unmatched bases: 12. CDR3 size: 16 residues. The CDR3 here is CASSPPGLGWPETQYF. Written as DNA, the CDR3 is TGTGCCAGCAGTCCTCCGGGACTAGGGTGGCCAGAGACCCAGTACTTC.

The chain carries TRBV27 and TRBJ1-4; TRBD1 matches at 7 bases. The germline V gene has CDR1 MNHEY and CDR2 SMNVEV (reference sequence). This CDR3 spans 13 amino acids. Unmatched junction bases numbered 5, after V lost 5 bases and J lost 8 bases. As DNA, the CDR3 is TGTGCCAGCAGTGCGGGGACAGAAGAAAAACTGTTTTTT. Encoded protein: CASSAGTEEKLFF.

The V call is TRBV28, the J call TRBJ1-1; D might be TRBD1 (6 bases). The germline V gene has CDR1 MDHEN and CDR2 SYDVKM. V was clipped by 8 bases and J by 1 base, with 23 bases between them. The CDR3 sequence is 17 residues long. The CDR3 DNA sequence: TGTGCCAGCCTACCTATCAGGGGCCCAGTACGGAACACTGAAGCTTTCTTT. Its translation is CASLPIRGPVRNTEAFF.

The V and J genes are TRBV25-1 and TRBJ2-2; D might be TRBD2 (6 bases). Per germline, CDR1 MGHDK and CDR2 SYGVNS. CDR3 length equals 16 residues. V was clipped by 0 bases and J by 6 bases, with 14 bases between them. The chain's CDR3 is CASSEYTGLLAGELFF. CDR3 DNA: TGTGCCAGCAGTGAATATACGGGACTCCTCGCCGGGGAGCTGTTTTTT.

The V gene is TRBV6-1, the J gene TRBJ1-2, with D uncertain. CDR1 and CDR2 (germline): MNHNS, SASEGT. This CDR3 region has 13 residues. The V end was cut by 2 bases, the J end by 8 bases, with 12 bases between. CDR3 coding DNA: TGTGCCAGCAGTGAATCGGGTGGAGGGGGCTACACCTTC. This gives the protein CASSESGGGGYTF.

The chain links TRBV4-1 to TRBJ2-7; a possible D gene is TRBD2 (7 bases). Between the trimmed V and J ends, which lost 0 bases and 3 bases, there was a span of 15 bases. This CDR3 is built from 16 residues. CDR1 and CDR2 from the germline V gene are MGHRA and YSYEKL. The CDR3 coding sequence is TGCGCCAGCAGCCAAGAGACGTCGGGGGGCCGCTACGAGCAGTACTTC. Translating it yields CASSQETSGGRYEQYF.

CDR3 region: CASSAQGHTEAFF. DNA for the CDR3: TGTGCCAGCAGTGCCCAGGGGCACACTGAAGCTTTCTTT. The chain carries TRBV6-5 and TRBJ1-1, with D tentatively TRBD1 (6 bases). V lost 5 bases and J lost 3, with 10 bases in between. This CDR3 is built from 13 residues. The V gene's germline CDR1 is MNHEY and CDR2 SVGAGI.

The rearrangement links TRBV29-1 to TRBJ1-4, with D unclear. The V and J ends lost 4 bases and 0 bases respectively, with 6 bases between them. This CDR3 has 13 residues. Looked up from germline, CDR1 is SQVTM and CDR2 is ANQGSEA. The CDR3 spells CSVAPATNEKLFF. DNA for the CDR3: TGCAGCGTTGCCCCCGCAACTAATGAAAAACTGTTTTTT.

This chain connects TRBV4-2 to TRBJ1-3, with D tentatively TRBD1 (5 bases). Germline V CDR1 and CDR2: LGHNA, YNFKEQ. V was clipped by 2 bases and J by 8 bases, with 10 bases between them. The CDR3 covers 13 residues. DNA for the CDR3: TGTGCCAGCAGCCAAAGGGAAGGGGACACCATATATTTT. Amino acids: CASSQREGDTIYF.